The rows below give T cell receptor beta chains drawn from one sample of a study of T cells after yellow fever vaccination. TCRdb recomputed calls from the 5' RACE reads with MiXCR, one row per CDR3 protein. The table lists under 300,000 distinct CDR3 sequences, over 10% of them singletons, with roughly 0.5% in the top ten. The specimen was CD4+ T cells sorted from PBMCs, collected 45 days after the yellow fever booster vaccination. Every receptor here comes from a man younger than 45 who received the YFV17D yellow fever vaccine. Each CDR3 is given with its conserved first and last residue. The order of the fields is clone size, D gene, V gene, J gene, CDR3 DNA, CDR3 protein. A D gene is named only where the DNA matches it firmly. The size of a clone is reported for some rows only, either as once, few or many, or as a class for expanded clones.

>many|.|TRBV20-1|TRBJ1-1
TGCAGTGCCGAAACCCGACTTAGGAACACTGAAGCTTTCTTT
CSAETRLRNTEAFF
>.|TRBD1|TRBV20-1|TRBJ2-2
TGCAGTGCTAGGCACCGGGACAGGGTCACCGGGGAGCTGTTTTTT
CSARHRDRVTGELFF
>once|.|TRBV10-2|TRBJ1-1
TGCGCCAGCAGGGAAACCCACAGGGCTGAAGCTTTCTTT
CASRETHRAEAFF
>few|TRBD2|TRBV28|TRBJ2-1
TGTGCCGGATCCTCACCCTGGGCTCTAGCGGGGTCCAATGAGCAGTTCTTC
CAGSSPWALAGSNEQFF
>few|.|TRBV5-1|TRBJ2-7
TGCGCCAGCAGCCTCCTGACTATCGGGAGCCACGAGCAGTACTTC
CASSLLTIGSHEQYF
>.|TRBD2|TRBV10-1|TRBJ2-1
TGCGCCAGCAGTGGAGGACCCACGGGACTAGAGGGCCTTATGAGCTCCTACAATGAGCAGTTCTTC
CASSGGPTGLEGLMSSYNEQFF
>once|TRBD2|TRBV3-1|TRBJ2-5
TGTGCCAGCAGCCATCAAATACTAGCGGGAGCGGCAGAGACCCAGTACTTC
CASSHQILAGAAETQYF
>.|TRBD2|TRBV10-3|TRBJ2-3
TGTGCCATCAGTCTAGCGGGAGTATCAGATACGCAGTATTTT
CAISLAGVSDTQYF
>few|TRBD2|TRBV20-1|TRBJ2-7
TGCAGTGCTAGAAGGTCTAGCGGGTCCTACGAGCAGTACTTC
CSARRSSGSYEQYF
>few|.|TRBV5-6|TRBJ2-3
TGTGCCAGCAGGGGGGCTATTGGCCGCACAGATACGCAGTATTTT
CASRGAIGRTDTQYF
>few|.|TRBV5-5|TRBJ1-1
TGTGCCAGCAGCTTACCGACAGGCGAAGCTTTCTTT
CASSLPTGEAFF
>few|.|TRBV20-1|TRBJ2-4
TGCAGTGCTAGTTTGTTAGCCAAAAACATTCAGTACTTC
CSASLLAKNIQYF
>few|.|TRBV12-3/TRBV12-4|TRBJ1-2
TGTGCCAGCTTCTACAGTTTATCGGCAGGGTCGGGTGGCTACACCTTC
CASFYSLSAGSGGYTF
>.|TRBD2|TRBV7-2|TRBJ2-1
TGTGCCAGCAGCCCGTCTGGCGGGAGTATCTATGAGCAGTTCTTC
CASSPSGGSIYEQFF
>.|.|TRBV5-1|TRBJ2-5
TGCGCCAGCAGTGTTGGCCCCATGGTGGAGACCCAGTACTTC
CASSVGPMVETQYF
>few|TRBD1|TRBV12-3/TRBV12-4|TRBJ1-2
TGTGCCAGCGGCCACAGGGGGTGGGCTAACTATGGCTACACCTTC
CASGHRGWANYGYTF
>.|.|TRBV21-1|TRBJ2-7
TGTGCCAGCAGCAAAGTTGGGGACCTCATCGAGCAGTACTTC
CASSKVGDLIEQYF
>.|.|TRBV5-4|TRBJ2-1
TGTGCCAGCAGCTTGGGGGCTATCAGCTCCTACAATGAGCAGTTCTTC
CASSLGAISSYNEQFF
>few|.|TRBV5-5|TRBJ2-5
TGTGCCAGCAGCCTCCTCAGGGGCCAAGAGACCCAGTACTTC
CASSLLRGQETQYF
>.|.|TRBV7-2|TRBJ2-2
TGTGCCAGCAGCTCCGGTAGTACCGGGGAGCTGTTTTTT
CASSSGSTGELFF
>.|.|TRBV6-5|TRBJ2-7
TGTGCCAGCAGTTATCGGGGATTGTACTTC
CASSYRGLYF
>few|.|TRBV14|TRBJ2-1
TGTGCCAGCAGCCTTTGGGGATCGTACAATGAGCAGTTCTTC
CASSLWGSYNEQFF
>few|.|TRBV20-1|TRBJ2-1
TGCAGTGCTAGCGGCCGGCTGGGGCCATACAATGAGCAGTTCTTC
CSASGRLGPYNEQFF
>.|.|TRBV10-2|TRBJ1-2
TGCGCCAGCAGTGTGGAACAGAACTATGGCTACACCTTC
CASSVEQNYGYTF
>few|TRBD1|TRBV5-1|TRBJ1-1
TGCGCCAGCAGGCCGAGGGGGACAGACGTCGAGACTGAAGCTTTCTTT
CASRPRGTDVETEAFF
>.|TRBD1|TRBV4-2|TRBJ1-1
TGTGCCAGCAGCCAAGGCTACAGGGGGAACACTGAAGCTTTCTTT
CASSQGYRGNTEAFF
>.|TRBD1|TRBV2|TRBJ2-3
TGTGCCAGCAGGAGGGGACAGGTTATAGATACGCAGTATTTT
CASRRGQVIDTQYF
>.|TRBD1|TRBV18|TRBJ1-2
TGTGCCAGCTCACCAACACCGGACAGGAACTATGGCTACACCTTC
CASSPTPDRNYGYTF
>.|TRBD2|TRBV29-1|TRBJ2-1
TGCAGCGTTGAAGATTTAGGAGCGGGAGCAGGTCCCAATGAGCAGTTCTTC
CSVEDLGAGAGPNEQFF
>.|TRBD2|TRBV9|TRBJ2-1
TGTGCCAGCAGCGTAGCTAGCGGGAGTATCGGTGAGCAGTTCTTC
CASSVASGSIGEQFF
>many|.|TRBV5-8|TRBJ1-3
TGTGCCAGCAGCTTGATTGTTGGTGCACCGGACACCATATATTTT
CASSLIVGAPDTIYF
>many|.|TRBV5-1|TRBJ2-1
TGTGCCAGCAGCTTAGGGGTTGAGCAGTTCTTC
CASSLGVEQFF
>.|.|TRBV5-5|TRBJ2-1
TGTGCCAGCAGCCTCCGGGGCCAACCGGGGAATGAGCAGTTCTTC
CASSLRGQPGNEQFF
>.|TRBD1|TRBV10-3|TRBJ2-7
TGTGCCATCAGTTCCGGGACAGGGCCCTACGAGCAGTACTTC
CAISSGTGPYEQYF
>few|.|TRBV5-1|TRBJ2-3
TGCGCCAGCAGCTTGCTGCTACTTAAACAAGATACGCAGTATTTT
CASSLLLLKQDTQYF
>few|.|TRBV27|TRBJ1-1
TGTGCCAGCAGGTGGGGGGGTGAAGCTTTCTTT
CASRWGGEAFF
>few|TRBD2|TRBV20-1|TRBJ2-3
TGCAGTGCTAGAGGCGGGAGCAGTGCAGATACGCAGTATTTT
CSARGGSSADTQYF
>.|.|TRBV6-1|TRBJ2-1
TGTGCCAGCAGGGAAGGGGGGGCGCTTACCTACAATGAGCAGTTCTTC
CASREGGALTYNEQFF
>.|.|TRBV10-3|TRBJ2-3
TGTGCCATCAGTGTCGCGCGGGGTAGCACAGATACGCAGTATTTT
CAISVARGSTDTQYF
>.|TRBD1|TRBV7-9|TRBJ2-1
TGTGCCAGCAGCTTTACGACAGGGCCCAGTGAGCAGTTCTTC
CASSFTTGPSEQFF
>few|.|TRBV7-9|TRBJ2-7
TGTGCCAGCAGCTTAGTGAGCGATTCCTCCTACGAGCAGTACTTC
CASSLVSDSSYEQYF
>few|.|TRBV18|TRBJ2-7
TGTGCCAGCTCACCTACGACCCGCGAGCAGTACTTC
CASSPTTREQYF
>.|.|TRBV5-1|TRBJ1-4
TGCGCCAGCAGCTTGGCCGTCCAAGAAAAACTGTTTTTT
CASSLAVQEKLFF
>many|.|TRBV12-3/TRBV12-4|TRBJ2-3
TGTGCCAGCAGTTTTACTTCGTCGGGCAGGTCGAAGGATACGCAGTATTTT
CASSFTSSGRSKDTQYF
>.|.|TRBV2|TRBJ2-2
TGTGCCAGCAGGGCTGACAGATACACCGGGGAGCTGTTTTTT
CASRADRYTGELFF
>.|TRBD2|TRBV3-1|TRBJ2-1
TGTGCCAGCAGCTCGGGGACTAGCGGGACTGAGCAGTTCTTC
CASSSGTSGTEQFF
>few|TRBD1|TRBV4-1|TRBJ2-4
TGCGCCAGCAGCCAAGATCCGTACCGAGGGGGACAGGGGGTATTCGGGGGCAAAAACATTCAGTACTTC
CASSQDPYRGGQGVFGGKNIQYF
>few|TRBD1|TRBV6-1|TRBJ1-1
TGTGCCAGCAGGGGACAGCAGAACACTGAAGCTTTCTTT
CASRGQQNTEAFF
>few|TRBD2|TRBV5-6|TRBJ2-7
TGTGCCAGCAGCCCTAGCGGGAGTGTGTACGAGCAGTACTTC
CASSPSGSVYEQYF
>few|TRBD1|TRBV18|TRBJ2-3
TGTGCCAGCTCACCCGGTCTAGCCGGGACAGCCACAGATACGCAGTATTTT
CASSPGLAGTATDTQYF